This TCR beta chain was profiled in a study of blood T cell repertoires in COVID-19. Across the whole study: There were acute and convalescent COVID-19 samples, and they came from the United States, Italy and Spain. PBMCs, B-cell-depleted T cells, or T cells provided the cDNA or gDNA that made up the material.

This CDR3 spans 16 amino acids. The germline V gene has CDR1 LNHDA and CDR2 SQIVND (reference sequence). With V trimmed by 2 bases and J by 0 bases, 3 bases remained unmatched. Data came from immunoSEQ multiplex PCR; TCRdb stores just in-frame clones and leaves some out. The sample holds about 110,000 clones; around 89% are singletons and the top ten take approximately 3.4%. This clonotype originated in a woman in her forties or fifties with acute or convalescent COVID-19. The sequenced sample was peripheral blood. This rearrangement joins TRBV19 to TRBJ1-1; TRBD1 agrees at 10 bases. The CDR3 nucleotides are TGTGCCAGTAGTATAACGGGACAGGGGATGAACACTGAAGCTTTCTTT. Translated, it gives CASSITGQGMNTEAFF.